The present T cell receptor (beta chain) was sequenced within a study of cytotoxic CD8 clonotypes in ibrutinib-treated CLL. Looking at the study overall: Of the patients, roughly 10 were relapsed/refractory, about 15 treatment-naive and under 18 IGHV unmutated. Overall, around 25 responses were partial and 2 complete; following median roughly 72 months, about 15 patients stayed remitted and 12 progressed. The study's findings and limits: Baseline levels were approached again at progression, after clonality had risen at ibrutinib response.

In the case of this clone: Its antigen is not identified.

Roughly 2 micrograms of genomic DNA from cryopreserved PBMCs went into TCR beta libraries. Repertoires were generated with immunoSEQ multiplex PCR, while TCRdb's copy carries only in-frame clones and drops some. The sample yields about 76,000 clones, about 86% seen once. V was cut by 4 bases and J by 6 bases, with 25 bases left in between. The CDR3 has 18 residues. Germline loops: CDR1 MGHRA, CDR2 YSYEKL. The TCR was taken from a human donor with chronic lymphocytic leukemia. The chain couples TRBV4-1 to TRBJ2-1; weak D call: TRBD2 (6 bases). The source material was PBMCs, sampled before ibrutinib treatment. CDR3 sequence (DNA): TGCGCCAGCAGCCGCTTCGGTATAGCTAGCGACACCAGCAATGAGCAGTTCTTC. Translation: CASSRFGIASDTSNEQFF.